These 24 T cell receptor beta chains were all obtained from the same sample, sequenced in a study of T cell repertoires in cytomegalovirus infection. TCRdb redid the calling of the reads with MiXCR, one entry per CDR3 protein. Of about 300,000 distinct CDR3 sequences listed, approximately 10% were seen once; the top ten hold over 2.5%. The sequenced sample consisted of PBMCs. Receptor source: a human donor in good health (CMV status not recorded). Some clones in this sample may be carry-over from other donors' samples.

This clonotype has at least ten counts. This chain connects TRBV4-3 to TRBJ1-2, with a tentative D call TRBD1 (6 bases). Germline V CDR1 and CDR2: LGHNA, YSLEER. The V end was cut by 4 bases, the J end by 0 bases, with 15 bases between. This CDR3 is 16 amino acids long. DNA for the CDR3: TGCGCCAGCAGCCTTAGGACAGACCTGACTAACTATGGCTACACCTTC. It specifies CASSLRTDLTNYGYTF.

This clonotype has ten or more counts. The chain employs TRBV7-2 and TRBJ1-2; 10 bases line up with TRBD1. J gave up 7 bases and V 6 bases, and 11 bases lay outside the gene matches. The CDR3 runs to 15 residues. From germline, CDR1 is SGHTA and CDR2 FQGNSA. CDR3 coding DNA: TGTGCCAGCAGTCCTCTAGACAGGGGGCTCTTTGGCTACACCTTC. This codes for CASSPLDRGLFGYTF.

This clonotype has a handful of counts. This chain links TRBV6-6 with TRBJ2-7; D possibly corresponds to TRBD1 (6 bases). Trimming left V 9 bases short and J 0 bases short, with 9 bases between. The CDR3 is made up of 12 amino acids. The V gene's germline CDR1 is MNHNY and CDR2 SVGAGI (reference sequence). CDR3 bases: TGTGCCAGTTTGGACAGCTCCTACGAGCAGTACGTC. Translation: CASLDSSYEQYV.

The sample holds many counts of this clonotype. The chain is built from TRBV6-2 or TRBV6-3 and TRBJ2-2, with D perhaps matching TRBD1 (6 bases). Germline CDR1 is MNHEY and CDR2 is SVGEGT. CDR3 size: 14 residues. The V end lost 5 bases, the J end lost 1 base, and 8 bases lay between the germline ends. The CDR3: CASSPTGNTGELFF. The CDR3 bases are TGTGCCAGCAGTCCGACAGGGAACACCGGGGAGCTGTTTTTT.

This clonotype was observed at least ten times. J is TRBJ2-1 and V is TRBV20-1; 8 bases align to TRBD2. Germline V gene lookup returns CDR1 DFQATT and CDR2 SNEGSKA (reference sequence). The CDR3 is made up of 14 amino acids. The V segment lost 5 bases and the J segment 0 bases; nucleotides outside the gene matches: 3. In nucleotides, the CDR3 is TGCAGTGCTCGGCGGGGGGCCTCCTACAATGAGCAGTTCTTC. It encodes CSARRGASYNEQFF.

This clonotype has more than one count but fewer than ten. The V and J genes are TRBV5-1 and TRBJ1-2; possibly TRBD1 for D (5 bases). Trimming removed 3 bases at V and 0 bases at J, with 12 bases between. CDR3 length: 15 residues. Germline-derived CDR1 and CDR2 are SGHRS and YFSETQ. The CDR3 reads CASSSEGTANYGYTF. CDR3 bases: TGCGCCAGCAGCTCGGAGGGGACTGCTAACTATGGCTACACCTTC.

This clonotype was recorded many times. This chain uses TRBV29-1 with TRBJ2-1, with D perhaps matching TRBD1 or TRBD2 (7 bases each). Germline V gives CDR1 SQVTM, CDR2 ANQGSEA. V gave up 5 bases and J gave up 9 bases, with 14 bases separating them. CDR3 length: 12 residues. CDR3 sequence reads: CSVSRGGSEQFF. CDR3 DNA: TGCAGCGTTTCCAGGGGGGGGTCTGAGCAGTTCTTC.

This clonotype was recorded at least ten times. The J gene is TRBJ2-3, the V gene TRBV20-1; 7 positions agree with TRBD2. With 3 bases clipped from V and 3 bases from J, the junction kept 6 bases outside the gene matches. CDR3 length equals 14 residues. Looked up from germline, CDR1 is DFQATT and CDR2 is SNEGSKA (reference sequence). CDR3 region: CSARPSGVTDTQYF. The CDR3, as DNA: TGCAGTGCTAGGCCCAGCGGGGTAACAGATACGCAGTATTTT.

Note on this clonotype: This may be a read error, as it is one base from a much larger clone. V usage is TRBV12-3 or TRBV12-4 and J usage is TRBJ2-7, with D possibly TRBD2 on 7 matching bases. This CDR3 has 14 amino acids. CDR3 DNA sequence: TGTACCAGCAGTCCGCGGGGGACAAGCTACGAGCAGTACTTC. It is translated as CTSSPRGTSYEQYF.

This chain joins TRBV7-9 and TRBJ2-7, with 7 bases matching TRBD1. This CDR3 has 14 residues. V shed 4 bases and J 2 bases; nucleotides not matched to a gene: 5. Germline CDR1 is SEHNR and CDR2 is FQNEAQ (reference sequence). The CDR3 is CASSSGTDPYEQYF. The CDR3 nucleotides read TGTGCCAGCAGCTCAGGGACAGATCCCTACGAGCAGTACTTC. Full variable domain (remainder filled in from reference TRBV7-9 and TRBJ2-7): DTGVSQNPRHKITKRGQNVTFRCDPISEHNRLYWYRQTLGQGPEFLTYFQNEAQLEKSRLLSDRFSAERPKGSFSTLEIQRTEQGDSAMYLCASSSGTDPYEQYFGPGTRLTVT.

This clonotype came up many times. In DNA, the CDR3 is TGTGCCAGCAGCTCGTCTTTGGACAGCATCGAGGAGGGCACTGAAGCTTTCTTT. As protein: CASSSSLDSIEEGTEAFF. This chain uses TRBV5-5 with TRBJ1-1; D is possibly TRBD1 (6 bases). The V and J ends lost 3 bases and 4 bases respectively, with 25 bases between them. This CDR3 is built from 18 residues. Looked up from germline, CDR1 is SGHKS and CDR2 is YYEKEE (reference sequence).

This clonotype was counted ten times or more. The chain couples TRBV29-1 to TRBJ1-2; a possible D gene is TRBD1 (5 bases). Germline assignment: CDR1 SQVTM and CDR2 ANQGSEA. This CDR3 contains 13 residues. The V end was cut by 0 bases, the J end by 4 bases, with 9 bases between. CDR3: CSVEEGDFYGYTF. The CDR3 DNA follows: TGCAGCGTTGAAGAGGGGGATTTCTATGGCTACACCTTC.

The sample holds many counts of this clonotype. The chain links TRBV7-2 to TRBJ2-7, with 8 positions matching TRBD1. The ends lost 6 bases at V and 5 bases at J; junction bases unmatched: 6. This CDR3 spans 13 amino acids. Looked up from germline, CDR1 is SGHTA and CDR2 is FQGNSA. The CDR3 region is CASSIGQGDEQYF. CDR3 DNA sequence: TGTGCCAGCAGTATTGGACAGGGTGACGAGCAGTACTTC. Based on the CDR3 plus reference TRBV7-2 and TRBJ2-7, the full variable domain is GAGVSQSPSNKVTEKGKDVELRCDPISGHTALYWYRQSLGQGLEFLIYFQGNSAPDKSGLPSDRFSAERTGGSVSTLTIQRTQQEDSAVYLCASSIGQGDEQYFGPGTRLTVT.

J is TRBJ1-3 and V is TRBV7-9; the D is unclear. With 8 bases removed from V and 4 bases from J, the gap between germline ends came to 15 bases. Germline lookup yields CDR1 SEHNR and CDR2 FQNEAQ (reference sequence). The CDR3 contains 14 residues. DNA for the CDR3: TGTGCCAGCCCAGTGGAGGCGAGAGGAAACACCATATATTTT. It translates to CASPVEARGNTIYF.

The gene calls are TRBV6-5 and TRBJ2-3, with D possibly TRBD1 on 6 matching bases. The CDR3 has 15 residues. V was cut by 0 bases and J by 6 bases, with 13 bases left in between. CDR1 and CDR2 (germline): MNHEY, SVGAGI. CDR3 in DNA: TGTGCCAGCAGTTACTCTGGGACATCAACCGATACGCAGTATTTT. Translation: CASSYSGTSTDTQYF.

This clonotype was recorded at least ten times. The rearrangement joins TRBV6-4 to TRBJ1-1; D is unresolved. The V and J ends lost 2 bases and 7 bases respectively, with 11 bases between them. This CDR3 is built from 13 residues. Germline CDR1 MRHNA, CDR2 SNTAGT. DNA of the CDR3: TGTGCCAGCAGTGACGATTGGGCGGGTGAAGCTTTCTTT. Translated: CASSDDWAGEAFF.

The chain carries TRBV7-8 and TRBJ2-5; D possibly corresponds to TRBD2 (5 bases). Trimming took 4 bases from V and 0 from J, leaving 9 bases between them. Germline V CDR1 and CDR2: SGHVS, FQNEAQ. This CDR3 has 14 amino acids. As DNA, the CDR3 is TGTGCCAGCAGCTCACTAGTTTACCAAGAGACCCAGTACTTC. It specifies CASSSLVYQETQYF.

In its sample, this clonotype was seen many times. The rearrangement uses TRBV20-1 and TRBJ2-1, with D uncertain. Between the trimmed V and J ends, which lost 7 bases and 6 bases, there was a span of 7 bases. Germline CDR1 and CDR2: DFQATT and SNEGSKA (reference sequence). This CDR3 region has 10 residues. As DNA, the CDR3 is TGCAGTGTTAGGCGCAATGAGCAGTTCTTC. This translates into CSVRRNEQFF.

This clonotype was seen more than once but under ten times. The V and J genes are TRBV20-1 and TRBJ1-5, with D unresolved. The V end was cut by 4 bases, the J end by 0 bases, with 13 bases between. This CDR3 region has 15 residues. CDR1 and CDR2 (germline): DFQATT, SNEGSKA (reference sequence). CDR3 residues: CSAKGGSNSNQPQHF. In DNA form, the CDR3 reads TGCAGTGCTAAGGGAGGTAGTAATAGCAATCAGCCCCAGCATTTT.

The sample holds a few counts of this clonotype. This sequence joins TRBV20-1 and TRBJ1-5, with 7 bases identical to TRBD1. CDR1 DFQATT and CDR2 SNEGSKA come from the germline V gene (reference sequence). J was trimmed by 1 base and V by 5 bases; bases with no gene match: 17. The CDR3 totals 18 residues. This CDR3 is CSAAGLQGSTRSNQPQHF. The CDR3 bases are TGCAGTGCTGCCGGATTACAGGGGAGCACAAGAAGCAATCAGCCCCAGCATTTT.

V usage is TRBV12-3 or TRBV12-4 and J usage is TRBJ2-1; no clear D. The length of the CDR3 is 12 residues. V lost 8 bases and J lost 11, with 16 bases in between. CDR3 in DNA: TGTGCCAGCGCAATAGCCCTGCAGCAGCAGTTCTTC. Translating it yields CASAIALQQQFF.

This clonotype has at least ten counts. The CDR3 here is CASSLADNYGYTF. The DNA of the CDR3 is TGTGCCAGCAGTTTGGCCGACAACTATGGCTACACCTTC. The rearrangement uses TRBV6-1 and TRBJ1-2; D gene unclear. V lost 5 bases, J lost 2 bases, and 9 bases lay in between. Germline CDR1 is MNHNS and CDR2 is SASEGT. This CDR3 is 13 amino acids long.

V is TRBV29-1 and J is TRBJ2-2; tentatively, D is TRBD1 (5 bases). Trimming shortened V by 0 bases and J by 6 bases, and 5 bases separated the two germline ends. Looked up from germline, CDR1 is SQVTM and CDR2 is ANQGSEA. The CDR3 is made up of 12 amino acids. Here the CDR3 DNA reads TGCAGCGTTGAAGACAGGGCCGGGGAGCTGTTTTTT. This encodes CSVEDRAGELFF.

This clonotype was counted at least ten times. CDR3 region: CSAPPVTGGNIGGYTF. The DNA for the CDR3 is TGCAGTGCTCCCCCCGTTACAGGGGGCAATATAGGTGGCTACACCTTC. J is TRBJ1-2 and V is TRBV20-1; TRBD1 agrees at 9 bases. CDR1 is DFQATT, CDR2 SNEGSKA, per germline (reference sequence). Trimming removed 5 bases from V and 7 bases from J; junction bases left unmatched: 17. The CDR3 loop spans 16 amino acids.